The 9 T cell receptor beta chains presented below share a single source sample, sequenced in a study of T cells after yellow fever vaccination. TCRdb re-called the 5' RACE reads through MiXCR, storing one row per CDR3 protein. Of roughly 340,000 distinct CDR3 sequences listed, 7.5% to 9% are singletons. The specimen comprised PBMCs, sampled on the day of the first yellow fever vaccination. These receptors were taken from a man aged 18 to 30 who received the YFV17D yellow fever vaccine.

The J gene is TRBJ1-1, the V gene TRBV18; D unclear. The CDR3 is made up of 14 amino acids. CDR1 KGHSH and CDR2 LQKENI come from the germline V gene. The ends were cut back, 6 bases at V and 4 bases at J, with 15 bases in the middle. CDR3 DNA: TGTGCCAGCTCCCCGCCATCTACGAGCACTGAAGCTTTCTTT. It encodes CASSPPSTSTEAFF.

This clonotype was found a few times. The chain couples TRBV6-5 to TRBJ1-1; the D gene is possibly TRBD1 (6 bases). The V gene's germline CDR1 is MNHEY and CDR2 SVGAGI. V was pared by 2 bases and J by 2 bases, with 15 bases between. CDR3 size: 16 residues. CDR3 DNA sequence: TGTGCCAGCAGTTACGAACAGGGAGGTAGAAACACTGAAGCTTTCTTT. Translation: CASSYEQGGRNTEAFF.

The V call is TRBV7-9, the J call TRBJ2-7, with a tentative D call TRBD1 (5 bases). This CDR3 contains 13 residues. V was pared by 6 bases and J by 0 bases, with 9 bases between. Looked up from germline, CDR1 is SEHNR and CDR2 is FQNEAQ (reference sequence). The DNA for the CDR3 is TGTGCCAGCAGTATGACAGCCTCCTACGAGCAGTACTTC. As protein: CASSMTASYEQYF.

This clonotype was picked up many times. The V and J genes are TRBV5-1 and TRBJ2-1; 11 bases align to TRBD2. The CDR3 is 15 amino acids. V shed 4 bases, J shed 6 bases, and the junction held 6 bases outside the gene matches. Germline V gene sequence: CDR1 SGHRS, CDR2 YFSETQ. CDR3 amino acids: CASSVLAGGPNEQFF. Written as DNA, the CDR3 is TGCGCCAGCAGCGTATTAGCGGGGGGGCCCAATGAGCAGTTCTTC.

This clonotype has more than one count but fewer than ten. This chain uses TRBV15 with TRBJ1-3; no firm D call. This CDR3 contains 15 residues. The germline V gene has CDR1 LNHNV and CDR2 YYDKDF (reference sequence). V was trimmed by 0 bases and J by 2 bases, leaving 8 bases between them. CDR3 coding DNA: TGTGCCACCAGCAGAGATGCGGCTACTGGAAACACCATATATTTT. Amino acid sequence: CATSRDAATGNTIYF. The complete variable domain, with remaining parts taken from reference TRBV15 and TRBJ1-3, reads DAMVIQNPRYQVTQFGKPVTLSCSQTLNHNVMYWYQQKSSQAPKLLFHYYDKDFNNEADTPDNFQSRRPNTSFCFLDIRSPGLGDTAMYLCATSRDAATGNTIYFGEGSWLTVV.

This clonotype was picked up a small number of times. The V and J genes are TRBV9 and TRBJ2-6, with D possibly matching TRBD1 (5 bases). This CDR3 has 19 amino acids. The V and J ends lost 0 bases and 0 bases respectively, with 16 bases between them. CDR1 SGDLS and CDR2 YYNGEE come from the germline V gene. The CDR3 nucleotides are TGTGCCAGCAGCGTAGCCTATCAGGGAAGAGGCTCTGGGGCCAACGTCCTGACTTTC. Amino acid sequence: CASSVAYQGRGSGANVLTF.

In its sample, this clonotype was seen a few times. V gene TRBV12-3 or TRBV12-4 combines with J gene TRBJ2-2; the D is unclear. The V end was cut by 8 bases, the J end by 6 bases, with 4 bases between. This CDR3 comprises 10 residues. The CDR3 region has the DNA TGTGCCAGCTTATCCGGGGAGCTGTTTTTT. Translating it yields CASLSGELFF.

This chain joins TRBV5-1 and TRBJ2-2; D perhaps matches TRBD2 (6 bases). The germline V gene has CDR1 SGHRS and CDR2 YFSETQ. Trimming removed 4 bases at V and 0 bases at J, with 13 bases between. This CDR3 spans 16 amino acids. CDR3 in DNA: TGCGCCAGCAGCACCGGGAGTGGGACGAACACCGGGGAGCTGTTTTTT. Translated: CASSTGSGTNTGELFF.

V gene TRBV7-9 combines with J gene TRBJ1-1, with D maybe TRBD1 (5 bases). Trimming pared 5 bases from V and 10 bases from J, leaving 17 bases between. Germline V gene data show CDR1 as SEHNR and CDR2 as FQNEAQ (reference sequence). The CDR3 is made up of 13 amino acids. The CDR3 protein is CASSAVGVSGAFF. As DNA, the CDR3 is TGTGCCAGCAGCGCCGTGGGGGTTTCGGGAGCTTTCTTT.